The subject of this entry is one TCR beta chain. Antigen specificity is unknown. This record belongs to a study of cytomegalovirus exposure and HLA in healthy donors. The PCR had 60 Vbeta and 13 Jbeta primers. Method: immunoSEQ multiplex PCR; TCRdb's copy keeps in-frame clones and lacks some. Its table lists 100,000 to 150,000 clones. At collection, donors were nominally healthy, but unrecorded immune exposures were probable. General study results and limits: Cytomegalovirus-associated TCR beta chains were listed, numbering under 200. A later analysis by the authors found several of the most significant clusters apparently linked to common viral pathogens.

The CDR3 spans 14 residues. Germline CDR1 is MNHNS and CDR2 is SASEGT. The J segment lost 9 bases and the V segment lost 2 bases, leaving 4 bases of the junction unmatched. This sequence joins TRBV6-1 and TRBJ1-2; 12 nucleotides line up with TRBD1. The sequencing input was PBMCs. The TCR sequence derives from a man in his forties in good health and CMV-seronegative. The DNA of the CDR3 is TGTGCCAGCAGTGAAATAGGGACAGGGGGCAGCTACACCTTC. Amino acids: CASSEIGTGGSYTF.